This T cell receptor beta chain comes out of a study of immune evolution from preneoplasia to lung adenocarcinoma (dated by TCRdb to the early 2020s). Describing the broader study: No AAH lesions showed HLA loss of heterozygosity, compared with 6% to 7.5% of AIS, approximately 15% of MIA and about a third of ADC lesions. The study profiled immune contexture across lung adenocarcinoma precursors and invasive adenocarcinoma using immune gene expression, TCR sequencing and multiplex immunofluorescence. The immune data were combined with whole exome sequencing and methylation data from the same cohort of nodules. Resected precursor lesions (AAH, AIS, MIA) and invasive adenocarcinomas were each compared against paired morphologically normal lung tissue. POLYSOLVER was used to infer Class I HLA alleles from exome data, while LOHHLA was used to detect allele-specific HLA loss. In total, the cohort included 53 patients with pulmonary nodules, all of whom underwent surgical resection. The sample size depended on which specimens were available, not on a prior power calculation. According to the study, around 99 samples were used for TCR sequencing. TCR sequencing data came from roughly 51 patients.

A remark on this clone: Its antigen is currently not known. The input lacks base qualities; no much larger clone sits a single base away.

Overall study outcomes, separate from this receptor: Clonality was highest in normal lung, while later-stage lesions appeared to have lower clonality but higher T cell density and diversity. All patients were from Japan and China, so applicability to Western populations was uncertain. Compared with EGFR-mutant or double wild-type lesions, KRAS-mutant nodules had the highest T cell clonality. Normal lung had the highest top T cell clone frequencies, and these frequencies appeared to fall progressively from AAH through AIS, MIA and invasive adenocarcinoma. Findings were based on association rather than direct causation; larger cohorts with long-term follow-up and longitudinal biopsies were deemed needed.

From a lookup of the germline V gene (reference sequence), CDR1 and CDR2 are LNHDA and SQIVND. The CDR3 spans 18 residues, from the cysteine through the phenylalanine. The sequence is cut down to CDR3 DNA, 54 bases in frame from base 1. Relative to germline, V is missing 7 bases and J is missing 0 bases, with 12 bases of the junction outside any gene match. Patients underwent resection in Japan or China between about 2013 and 2018. Two lung cancer pathologists independently reviewed H&E slides to confirm the histologic diagnosis of every case. For nucleic acid extraction, premalignant or tumor cells were enriched by macro-dissection following pathologic assessment. The AllPrep DNA/RNA FFPE Kit was used to isolate DNA from FFPE tissue. The immunoSEQ hsTCRbeta Kit was used to sequence TCR beta CDR3 regions from DNA. In the source study's methods: The ImmunoSEQ Analyzer was used to analyse the TCR sequencing data. T cell clonality was defined as 1 minus Pielou's evenness, calculated on productive rearrangements. The inverse Simpson index, applied to productive templates, was used to measure T cell diversity. T cell density was defined as TCR beta template counts normalized to usable DNA, with usable DNA estimated by amplifying and sequencing housekeeping genes. TCR metrics were compared across histologic stages using two-sided Kruskal-Wallis tests. Drawn from immuneACCESS, this table holds only the in-frame rearrangements with V and J called that TCRdb kept. Clones are partly lost; checked studies trace under half to an unresolved V gene and leave the rest unexplained. V and J calls and clone size follow that table, whereas D and trimming were derived from the DNA. For this sample there are some 4,700 clones; around four fifths appear just once. Around 8% of the sample lies in the top ten.

Sequencing input: FFPE lung adenocarcinoma in situ tissue. The sample's cell subset or site label, decoded: preinvasive adenocarcinoma in situ (AIS). The clonotype was recovered from a person aged 60-79 years with lung adenocarcinoma. The V and J segments used are TRBV19 and TRBJ2-6, with 7 middle bases fitting TRBD2. The DNA reads as follows: TGTGCCAGTACCTCCTGGGGAGGGGATAGCTCTGGGGCCAACGTCCTGACTTTC. It encodes CASTSWGGDSSGANVLTF.